A single T cell receptor beta chain is shown here with its context. This sample was taken from a study of blood T cell repertoires in COVID-19. Looked up from germline, CDR1 is SGDLS and CDR2 is YYNGEE. The length of the CDR3 is 12 residues. V was cut by 3 bases and J by 5 bases, with 8 bases left in between. How the authors handled the data: Estimation of nucleated cell counts relied on the amplification of reference gene primers. TCRdb's copy holds only in-frame clones and misses some; the assay was immunoSEQ multiplex PCR. The D gene and trimming were derived from the DNA, and the V and J assignments and clone size from that table. The sample consists of about 140,000 clones, around 88% of them appearing once.

The sample taken for sequencing was peripheral blood. This chain uses TRBV9 with TRBJ2-5, with D maybe TRBD1 (5 bases). This TCR was sampled from a human donor in a cohort sampled during active COVID-19. Here the CDR3 reads CASSGTTETQYF. CDR3 nucleotide sequence: TGTGCCAGCAGCGGGACAACGGAGACCCAGTACTTC.